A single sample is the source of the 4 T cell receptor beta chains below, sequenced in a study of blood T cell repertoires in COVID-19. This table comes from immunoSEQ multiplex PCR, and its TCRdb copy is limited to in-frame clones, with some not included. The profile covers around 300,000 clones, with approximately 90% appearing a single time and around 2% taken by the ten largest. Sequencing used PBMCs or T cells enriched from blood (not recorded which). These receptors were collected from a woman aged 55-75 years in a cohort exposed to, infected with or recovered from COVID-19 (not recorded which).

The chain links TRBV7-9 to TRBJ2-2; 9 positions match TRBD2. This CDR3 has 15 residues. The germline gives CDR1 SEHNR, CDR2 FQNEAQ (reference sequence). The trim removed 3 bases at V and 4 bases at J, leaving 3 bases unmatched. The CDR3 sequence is CASSFSGSSTGELFF. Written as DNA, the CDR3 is TGTGCCAGCAGCTTTAGCGGGAGTAGCACCGGGGAGCTGTTTTTT.

The CDR3 DNA reads TGTGCCTGGGCGTTGAACACCGGGGAGCTGTTTTTT. This gives the protein CAWALNTGELFF. The gene calls are TRBV30 and TRBJ2-2; D remains ambiguous. The CDR3 sequence is 12 residues long. Germline CDR1 is GTSNPN and CDR2 is SVGIG (reference sequence). With 5 bases removed from V and 1 base from J, the gap between germline ends came to 5 bases. The entire variable domain, with the rest obtained from reference TRBV30 and TRBJ2-2, is as follows: SQTIHQWPATLVQPVGSPLSLECTVEGTSNPNLYWYRQAAGRGLQLLFYSVGIGQISSEVPQNLSASRPQDRQFILSSKKLLLSDSGFYLCAWALNTGELFFGEGSRLTVL.

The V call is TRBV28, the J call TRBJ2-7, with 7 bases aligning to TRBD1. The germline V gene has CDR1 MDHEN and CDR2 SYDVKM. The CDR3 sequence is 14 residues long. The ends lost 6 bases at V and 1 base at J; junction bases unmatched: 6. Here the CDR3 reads CASSLRQGSYEQYF. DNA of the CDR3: TGTGCCAGCAGCCTTAGACAGGGTTCCTACGAGCAGTACTTC.

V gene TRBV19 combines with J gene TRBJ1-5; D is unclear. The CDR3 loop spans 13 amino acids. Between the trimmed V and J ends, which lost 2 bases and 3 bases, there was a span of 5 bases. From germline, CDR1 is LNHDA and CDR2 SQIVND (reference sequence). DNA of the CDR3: TGTGCCAGTAGTATACGTATCAATCAGCCCCAGCATTTT. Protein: CASSIRINQPQHF.